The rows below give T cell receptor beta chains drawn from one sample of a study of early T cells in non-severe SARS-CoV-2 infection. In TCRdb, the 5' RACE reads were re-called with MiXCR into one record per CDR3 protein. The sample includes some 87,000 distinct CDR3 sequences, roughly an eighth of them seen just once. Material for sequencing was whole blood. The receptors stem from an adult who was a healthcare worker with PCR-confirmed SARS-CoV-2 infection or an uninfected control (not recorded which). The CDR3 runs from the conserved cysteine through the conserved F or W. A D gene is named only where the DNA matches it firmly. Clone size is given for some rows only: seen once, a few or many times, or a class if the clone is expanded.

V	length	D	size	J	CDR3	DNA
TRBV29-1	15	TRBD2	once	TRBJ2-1	CSVRTSGKPSNEQFF	TGCAGCGTCCGGACTAGCGGAAAACCCTCCAATGAGCAGTTCTTC
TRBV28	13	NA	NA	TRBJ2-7	CASLSGQRIEQYF	TGTGCCAGCCTCTCGGGCCAGAGGATCGAGCAGTACTTC
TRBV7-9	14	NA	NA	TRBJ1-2	CASSLDPTGHGYTF	TGTGCCAGCAGCTTAGACCCAACAGGACATGGCTACACCTTC
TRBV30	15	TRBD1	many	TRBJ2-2	CAWTPGTDNTGELFF	TGTGCCTGGACCCCGGGGACAGATAACACCGGGGAGCTGTTTTTT
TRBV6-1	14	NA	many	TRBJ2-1	CASSVRGTPSEQFF	TGTGCCAGCAGTGTTAGGGGGACCCCATCAGAGCAGTTCTTC
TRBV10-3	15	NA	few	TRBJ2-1	CAINPGASSYNEQFF	TGTGCCATCAACCCTGGGGCGAGCTCCTACAATGAGCAGTTCTTC
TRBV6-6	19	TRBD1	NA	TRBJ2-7	CASSYRQDRATVLSYEQYF	TGTGCCAGCAGTTACCGTCAGGACAGGGCTACTGTCCTCTCCTACGAGCAGTACTTC
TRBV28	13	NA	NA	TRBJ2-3	CASTSGPTDTQYF	TGTGCCAGCACCTCCGGCCCCACAGATACGCAGTATTTT
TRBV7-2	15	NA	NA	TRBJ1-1	CASSRLGTSSPEAFF	TGTGCCAGCAGCCGCCTTGGGACCTCCTCTCCGGAAGCTTTCTTT
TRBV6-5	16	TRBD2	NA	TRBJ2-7	CASSYGLAGALYEQYF	TGTGCCAGCAGTTACGGACTAGCGGGGGCCCTCTACGAGCAGTACTTC
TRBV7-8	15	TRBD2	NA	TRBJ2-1	CASSLRTSGANEQFF	TGTGCCAGCAGCTTACGGACTAGCGGGGCGAATGAGCAGTTCTTC
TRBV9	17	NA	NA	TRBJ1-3	CASSVDRVDIPGNTIYF	TGTGCCAGCAGCGTAGATCGCGTCGATATCCCTGGAAACACCATATATTTT
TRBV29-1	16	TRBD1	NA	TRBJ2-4	CSVEKTRGRAKNIQYF	TGCAGCGTTGAAAAAACCAGGGGGCGGGCCAAAAACATTCAGTACTTC
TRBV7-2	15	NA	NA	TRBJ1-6	CASSSQSSYNSPLHF	TGTGCCAGCAGCTCACAGAGCTCCTATAATTCACCCCTCCACTTT
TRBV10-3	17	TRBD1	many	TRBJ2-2	CAISAGQGGSSTGELFF	TGTGCCATCAGTGCGGGACAGGGTGGTTCATCCACCGGGGAGCTGTTTTTT
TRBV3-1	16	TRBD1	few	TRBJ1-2	CASSRPGQAKVYGYTF	TGTGCCAGCAGCAGGCCGGGACAGGCTAAAGTCTATGGCTACACCTTC
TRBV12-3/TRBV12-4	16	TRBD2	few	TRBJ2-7	CASSLGGLAVPYEQYF	TGTGCCAGCAGTCTCGGCGGGCTAGCGGTGCCCTACGAGCAGTACTTC
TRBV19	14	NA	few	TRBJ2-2	CASSPTPLPRELFF	TGTGCCAGTAGTCCGACTCCCCTCCCTAGGGAGCTGTTTTTT
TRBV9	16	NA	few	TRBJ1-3	CASSPRHGASGNTIYF	TGTGCCAGCAGCCCGCGACATGGGGCCTCTGGAAACACCATATATTTT
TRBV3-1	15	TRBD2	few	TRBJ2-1	CASSQGLAGYNEQFF	TGTGCCAGCAGCCAGGGACTAGCGGGGTACAATGAGCAGTTCTTC
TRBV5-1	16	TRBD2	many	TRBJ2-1	CASTLGQRESYNEQFF	TGCGCCAGCACCCTGGGTCAGCGGGAGAGTTACAATGAGCAGTTCTTC
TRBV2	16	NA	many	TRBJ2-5	CASSEALQVGAETQYF	TGTGCCAGCAGTGAAGCGCTTCAGGTCGGGGCGGAGACCCAGTACTTC
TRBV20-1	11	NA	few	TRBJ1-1	CSARRHHEAFF	TGCAGTGCCCGAAGACACCACGAAGCTTTCTTT
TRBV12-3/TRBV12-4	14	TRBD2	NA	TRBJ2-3	CASSQAGGTDTQYF	TGTGCCAGCAGTCAAGCGGGGGGGACAGATACGCAGTATTTT
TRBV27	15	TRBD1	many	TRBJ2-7	CASSSPRDRAFEQYF	TGTGCCAGCAGTTCTCCCCGGGACAGGGCTTTCGAGCAGTACTTC
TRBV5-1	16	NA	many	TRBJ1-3	CASSWTAVGSGNTIYF	TGCGCCAGCAGCTGGACTGCAGTAGGCTCTGGAAACACCATATATTTT
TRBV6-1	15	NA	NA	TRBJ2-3	CASSETGRRTDTQYF	TGTGCCAGCAGTGAAACGGGTCGACGCACAGATACGCAGTATTTT
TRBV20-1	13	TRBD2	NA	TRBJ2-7	CSASLAAYYEQYF	TGCAGTGCTAGCCTAGCGGCTTACTACGAGCAGTACTTC
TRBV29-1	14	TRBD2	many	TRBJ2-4	CSVEPSGIKNIQYF	TGCAGCGTTGAGCCTAGCGGAATCAAAAACATTCAGTACTTC
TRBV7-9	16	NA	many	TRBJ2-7	CASSSRGTSSGEKQYF	TGTGCCAGCAGCTCCAGAGGGACATCTTCGGGGGAGAAGCAGTACTTC
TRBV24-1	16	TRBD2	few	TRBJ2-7	CATSDLLGRATYEQYF	TGTGCCACCAGTGATTTGCTCGGGAGGGCCACCTACGAGCAGTACTTC
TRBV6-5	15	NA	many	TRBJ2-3	CASSYSPGTTDTQYF	TGTGCCAGCAGTTATTCGCCCGGTACGACAGATACGCAGTATTTT
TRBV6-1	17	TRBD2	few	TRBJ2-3	CASSVQTSGRAGDTQYF	TGTGCCAGCAGTGTCCAGACTAGCGGGAGGGCCGGAGATACGCAGTATTTT
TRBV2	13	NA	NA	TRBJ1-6	CASSGRLGSPLHF	TGTGCCAGCAGTGGCCGCCTCGGATCACCCCTCCACTTT
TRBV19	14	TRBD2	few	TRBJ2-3	CASNNGRKTDTQYF	TGTGCCAGTAATAACGGGAGGAAAACAGATACGCAGTATTTT
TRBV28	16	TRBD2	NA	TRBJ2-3	CASSFLAGGFTDTQYF	TGTGCCAGCAGTTTTTTAGCGGGGGGCTTCACAGATACGCAGTATTTT
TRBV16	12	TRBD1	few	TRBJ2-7	CASSQTGVPPLF	TGTGCCAGCAGCCAAACAGGGGTCCCTCCCCTCTTC
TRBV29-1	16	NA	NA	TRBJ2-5	CSVDIRRRTDQETQYF	TGCAGCGTTGACATTCGTAGAAGGACAGACCAAGAGACCCAGTACTTC
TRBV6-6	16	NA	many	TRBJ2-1	CASRPRGGGSYNEQFF	TGTGCCAGCAGGCCGCGGGGAGGGGGTTCCTACAATGAGCAGTTCTTC
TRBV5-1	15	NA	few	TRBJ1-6	CASSLAPGGDSPLHF	TGCGCCAGCAGCTTGGCCCCCGGGGGGGATTCACCCCTCCACTTT
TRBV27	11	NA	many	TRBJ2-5	CASSPCYNQYF	TGTGCCAGCAGTCCCTGTTACAACCAGTACTTC
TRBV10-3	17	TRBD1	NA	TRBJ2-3	CAISDWTGRPRTDTQYF	TGTGCCATCAGTGATTGGACAGGCCGTCCGAGGACAGATACGCAGTATTTT
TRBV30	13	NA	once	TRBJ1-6	CAWSGGRDSPLHF	TGTGCCTGGAGTGGGGGGCGCGATTCACCCCTCCACTTT
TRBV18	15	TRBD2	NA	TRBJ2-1	CASSPFAGGDNEQFF	TGTGCCAGCTCACCATTTGCGGGAGGGGACAATGAGCAGTTCTTC
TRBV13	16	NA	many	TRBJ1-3	CASSLSGPSSGNTIYF	TGTGCCAGCAGCTTATCGGGTCCAAGCTCTGGAAACACCATATATTTT
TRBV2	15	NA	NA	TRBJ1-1	CASTPDRLGPTEAFF	TGTGCCAGCACTCCCGACAGGCTGGGACCCACTGAAGCTTTCTTT
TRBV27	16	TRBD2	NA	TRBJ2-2	CASSSPGGEVTGELFF	TGTGCCAGCAGCTCCCCCGGGGGGGAGGTGACCGGGGAGCTGTTTTTT